This record concerns one T cell receptor beta chain sequence. Its antigen remains unknown. This record comes from a study of blood T cells in healthy people across ages. The germline CDR1 and CDR2 sequences are SGHRS and YFSETQ. The junction had 15 bases not matched to a gene; V was cut back by 3 bases and J by 0 bases. CDR3 length equals 20 residues. With a J-beta primer mix and a sample-barcoded 5' primer, a second PCR ran roughly 6 to 12 cycles. One entry per CDR3 protein results from TCRdb running MiXCR on the 5' RACE reads. The sample records roughly 800,000 distinct CDR3 sequences, 58% being singletons. Study outcomes and limitations: Higher diversity and more naive CD4+ cells were features of long-lived donors, compared to aged donors.

Sequenced: blood. The TCR comes from a man younger than 45 in good health. The chain joins TRBV5-1 to TRBJ1-1, with 12 bases lining up with TRBD1. CDR3 coding DNA: TGCGCCAGCAGCTCAATGAAGCTCGGGACAGGGGGCCGATTGAACACTGAAGCTTTCTTT. Translated: CASSSMKLGTGGRLNTEAFF.